Included here is one TCR beta chain sequence, with context. Its antigen is still unknown. V lost 5 bases and J 5 bases, leaving 11 bases between the germline ends. The V gene's germline CDR1 is SGHNT and CDR2 YENEEA. This CDR3 comprises 13 residues. The sample belongs to a study of cytomegalovirus exposure and HLA in healthy donors. Study observations and caveats: After further analysis at a later stage, under 20,000 TCR beta sequences were associated with HLA alleles at 0.05 false discovery rate.

The PCR made use of 60 Vbeta and 13 Jbeta primers. Clones were sequenced by immunoSEQ multiplex PCR, and TCRdb holds only the in-frame ones, with some missing. The data hold under 90,000 clones, with about 80% observed a single time. The receptor was isolated from a man between 45 and 60 years old in good health and CMV-seropositive. What was sequenced was PBMCs. This chain links TRBV11-3 with TRBJ2-3, with a possible D match to TRBD1 (5 bases). The chain's CDR3 is CASSRSQGDTQYF. The CDR3 DNA sequence: TGTGCCAGCAGCCGAAGCCAGGGAGATACGCAGTATTTT.